This passage covers 13 T cell receptor beta chains from one sample sequenced in a study of T cells in Graves' hyperthyroidism and ophthalmopathy. Amplified regions were TCR beta CDR3 sequences from RNA transcripts. First-round RT-PCR with HTBI primers amplified the TCR CDR3 region. MiXCR was run by TCRdb on the multiplex PCR reads, yielding one entry per CDR3 protein. The table shows a few hundred thousand distinct CDR3 sequences, with about a fifth occurring only once. The material sequenced was blood. The receptors originated from a man aged 18-30 years with Graves' hyperthyroidism.

This clonotype was seen many times. V is TRBV9 and J is TRBJ1-2; D is ambiguous. V lost 10 bases, J lost 5 bases, and 27 bases lay in between. Germline-derived CDR1 and CDR2 are SGDLS and YYNGEE. The CDR3 length is 16 residues. The CDR3 DNA is TGTGCCGGAGAAACGGGTGGAGTCTCGGAGGTGTATGGCTACACCTTC. Translated: CAGETGGVSEVYGYTF.

The V call is TRBV5-6, the J call TRBJ1-1; the match to TRBD1 covers 7 bases. CDR3 length equals 15 residues. Germline V gene data show CDR1 as SGHDT and CDR2 as YYEEEE. Trimming at V came to 3 bases and at J to 4 bases, leaving 9 bases not matched to a gene. The CDR3 loop reads CASSSLDRVGTEAFF. CDR3 DNA: TGTGCCAGCAGCTCCTTAGACAGGGTCGGCACTGAAGCTTTCTTT.

This clonotype occurred many times. V and J are TRBV19 and TRBJ1-1, with D uncertain. Germline V gene sequence: CDR1 LNHDA, CDR2 SQIVND (reference sequence). Trimming shortened V by 5 bases and J by 1 base, and 11 bases separated the two germline ends. The CDR3 runs to 14 residues. This CDR3 is CASSAHGQNTEAFF. In nucleotides, the CDR3 is TGTGCCAGTAGTGCCCACGGGCAGAACACTGAAGCTTTCTTT.

V gene TRBV5-1 combines with J gene TRBJ1-1; D is possibly TRBD1 (6 bases). The CDR3 covers 17 residues. Deletions cut 0 bases from V and 2 bases from J, with 17 bases between. CDR1 is SGHRS, CDR2 YFSETQ, per germline. The CDR3 reads CASSLAGRGLINTEAFF. The CDR3 DNA reads as TGCGCCAGCAGCTTGGCCGGTCGGGGGCTTATTAACACTGAAGCTTTCTTT.

This clonotype was counted only a few times. The chain couples TRBV5-1 to TRBJ2-5; either TRBD1 or TRBD2 may supply D (7 bases each). CDR3 length equals 17 residues. V was clipped by 4 bases and J by 1 base, with 20 bases between them. The V gene's germline CDR1 is SGHRS and CDR2 YFSETQ. The CDR3 region is CASSPPTGRGGQETQYF. The CDR3 nucleotides are TGCGCCAGCAGCCCGCCGACAGGGAGGGGGGGCCAAGAGACCCAGTACTTC.

This clonotype was found a few times. This chain joins TRBV7-8 and TRBJ2-7; 10 nucleotides match TRBD1. Per the germline V gene, CDR1 is SGHVS and CDR2 is FQNEAQ. The CDR3 spans 15 residues. The V gene end was trimmed by 3 bases and the J gene end by 7 bases; junction bases not matched to a gene: 9. This CDR3 is CASSLNRDRGWEQYF. The DNA for the CDR3 is TGTGCCAGCAGCTTGAACCGGGACAGGGGTTGGGAGCAGTACTTC. Full variable domain (remainder filled in from reference TRBV7-8 and TRBJ2-7): GAGVSQSPRYKVAKRGQDVALRCDPISGHVSLFWYQQALGQGPEFLTYFQNEAQLDKSGLPSDRFFAERPEGSVSTLKIQRTQQEDSAVYLCASSLNRDRGWEQYFGPGTRLTVT.

A few counts support this clonotype. This chain connects TRBV12-3 or TRBV12-4 to TRBJ2-7, with D hard to call. CDR3 size: 13 residues. V was trimmed by 2 bases and J by 3 bases, leaving 8 bases between them. The CDR3 reads CASSLTADYEQYF. The CDR3 DNA is TGTGCCAGCAGTTTAACGGCGGACTACGAGCAGTACTTC.

In this sample, this clonotype turned up many times. The rearrangement uses TRBV12-3 or TRBV12-4 and TRBJ2-2; 7 bases line up with TRBD1. The CDR3 runs to 13 residues. Losses at the gene ends were 3 bases for V and 7 bases for J; bases not matched to a gene: 2. The CDR3 region has the DNA TGTGCCAGCAGTTTCCAGGGGGACGGGGAGCTGTTTTTT. The encoded protein is CASSFQGDGELFF.

This clonotype was seen repeatedly, ten times or more. This chain connects TRBV19 to TRBJ1-2; weak D call: TRBD1 (5 bases). The CDR3 is 15 amino acids. V lost 6 bases and J 1 base, leaving 15 bases between the germline ends. The germline V gene encodes CDR1 LNHDA and CDR2 SQIVND (reference sequence). The CDR3 sequence is CASRNTGRYNYGYTF. In DNA, the CDR3 is TGTGCCAGTAGAAATACGGGACGGTATAACTATGGCTACACCTTC.

The chain carries TRBV24-1 and TRBJ2-7; D is perhaps TRBD2 (6 bases). The CDR3 loop spans 13 amino acids. Looked up from germline, CDR1 is KGHDR and CDR2 is SFDVKD. Trimming shortened V by 10 bases and J by 6 bases, and 18 bases separated the two germline ends. The CDR3 spells CATRGSSGGEQYF. CDR3 in DNA: TGTGCCACGCGGGGATCATCTGGGGGCGAGCAGTACTTC.

The V and J genes are TRBV6-5 and TRBJ2-7; 12 bases align to TRBD2. V shed 5 bases, J shed 0 bases, and the junction held 5 bases outside the gene matches. The CDR3 spans 16 residues. The germline gives CDR1 MNHEY, CDR2 SVGAGI. DNA for the CDR3: TGTGCCAGCAGTACTCCTAGCGGGAGGGTCTCCTACGAGCAGTACTTC. Translated: CASSTPSGRVSYEQYF.

The count of this clonotype is one. The chain uses TRBV19 and TRBJ2-5; D is perhaps TRBD1 (6 bases). V was clipped by 5 bases and J by 7 bases, with 11 bases between them. CDR3 size: 12 residues. The germline CDR1 and CDR2 sequences are LNHDA and SQIVND (reference sequence). CDR3 sequence: CASSGRGGTQYF. The CDR3 nucleotides read TGTGCCAGTAGTGGCAGGGGTGGGACCCAGTACTTC. Based on the CDR3 plus reference TRBV19 and TRBJ2-5, the full variable domain is DGGITQSPKYLFRKEGQNVTLSCEQNLNHDAMYWYRQDPGQGLRLIYYSQIVNDFQKGDIAEGYSVSREKKESFPLTVTSAQKNPTAFYLCASSGRGGTQYFGPGTRLLVL.

The table lists this clonotype with many counts. V gene TRBV12-3 or TRBV12-4 combines with J gene TRBJ1-5; a possible D gene is TRBD1 (6 bases). The CDR3 consists of 14 residues. The V and J ends lost 5 bases and 7 bases respectively, with 15 bases between them. CDR3 bases: TGTGCCAGCAGTCACCCTCAGGGGACGCAGCCCCAGCATTTT. The encoded protein is CASSHPQGTQPQHF.